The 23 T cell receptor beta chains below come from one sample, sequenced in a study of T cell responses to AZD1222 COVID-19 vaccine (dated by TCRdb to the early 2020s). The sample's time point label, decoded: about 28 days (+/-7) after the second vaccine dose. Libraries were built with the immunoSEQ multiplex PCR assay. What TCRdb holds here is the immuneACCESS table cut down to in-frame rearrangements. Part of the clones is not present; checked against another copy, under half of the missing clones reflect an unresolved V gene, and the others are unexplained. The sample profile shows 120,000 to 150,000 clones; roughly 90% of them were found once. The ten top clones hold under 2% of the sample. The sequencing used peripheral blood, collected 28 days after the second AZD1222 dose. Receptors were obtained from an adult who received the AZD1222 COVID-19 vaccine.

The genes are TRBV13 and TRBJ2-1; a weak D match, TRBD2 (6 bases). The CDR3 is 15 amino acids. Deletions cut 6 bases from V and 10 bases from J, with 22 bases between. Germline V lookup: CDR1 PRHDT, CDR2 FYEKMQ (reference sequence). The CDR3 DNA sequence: TGTGCCAGCAGGGAACTAGCCGGAGGCGGATGGGAGCAGTTCTTC. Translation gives CASRELAGGGWEQFF.

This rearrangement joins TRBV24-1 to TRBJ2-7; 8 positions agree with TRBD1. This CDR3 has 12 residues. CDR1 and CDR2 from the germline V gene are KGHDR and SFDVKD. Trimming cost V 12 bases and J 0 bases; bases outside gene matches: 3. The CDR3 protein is CAAGTGSYEQYF. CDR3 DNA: TGTGCCGCCGGGACAGGCTCCTACGAGCAGTACTTC.

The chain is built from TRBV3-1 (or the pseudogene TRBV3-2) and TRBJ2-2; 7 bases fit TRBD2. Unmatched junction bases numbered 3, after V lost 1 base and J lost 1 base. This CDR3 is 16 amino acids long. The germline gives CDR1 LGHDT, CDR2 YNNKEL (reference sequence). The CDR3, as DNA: TGTGCCAGCAGCCAAGGGGAGGGACTGAACACCGGGGAGCTGTTTTTT. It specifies CASSQGEGLNTGELFF.

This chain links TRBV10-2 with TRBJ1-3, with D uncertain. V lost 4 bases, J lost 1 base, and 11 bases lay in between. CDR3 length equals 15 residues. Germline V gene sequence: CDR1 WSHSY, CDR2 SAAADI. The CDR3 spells CASSATEDSGNTIYF. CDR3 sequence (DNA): TGCGCCAGCAGTGCCACAGAAGATTCTGGAAACACCATATATTTT.

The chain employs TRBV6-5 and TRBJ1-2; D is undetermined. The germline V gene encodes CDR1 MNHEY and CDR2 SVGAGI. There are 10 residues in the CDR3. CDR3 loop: CVIANYGYTF. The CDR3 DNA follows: TGTGTTATAGCTAACTATGGCTACACCTTC.

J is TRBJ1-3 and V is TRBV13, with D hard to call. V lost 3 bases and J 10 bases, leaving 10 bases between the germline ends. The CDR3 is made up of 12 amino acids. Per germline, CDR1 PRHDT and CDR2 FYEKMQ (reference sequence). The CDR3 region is CASSLSRLTIYF. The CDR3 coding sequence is TGTGCCAGCAGCTTGTCCCGGTTAACCATATATTTT. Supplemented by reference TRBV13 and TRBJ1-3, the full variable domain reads AAGVIQSPRHLIKEKRETATLKCYPIPRHDTVYWYQQGPGQDPQFLISFYEKMQSDKGSIPDRFSAQQFSDYHSELNMSSLELGDSALYFCASSLSRLTIYFGEGSWLTVV.

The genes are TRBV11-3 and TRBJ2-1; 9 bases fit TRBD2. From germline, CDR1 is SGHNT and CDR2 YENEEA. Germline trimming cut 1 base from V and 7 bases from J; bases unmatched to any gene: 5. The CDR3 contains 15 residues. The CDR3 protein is CASSLGGGLANEQFF. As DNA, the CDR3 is TGTGCCAGCAGCTTAGGAGGGGGACTAGCAAATGAGCAGTTCTTC.

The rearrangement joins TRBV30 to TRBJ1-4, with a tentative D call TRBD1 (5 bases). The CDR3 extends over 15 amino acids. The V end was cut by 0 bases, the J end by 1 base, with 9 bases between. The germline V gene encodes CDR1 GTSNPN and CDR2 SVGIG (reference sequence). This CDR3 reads CAWSVVGGTNEKLFF. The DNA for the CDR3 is TGTGCCTGGAGTGTAGTGGGGGGAACTAATGAAAAACTGTTTTTT.

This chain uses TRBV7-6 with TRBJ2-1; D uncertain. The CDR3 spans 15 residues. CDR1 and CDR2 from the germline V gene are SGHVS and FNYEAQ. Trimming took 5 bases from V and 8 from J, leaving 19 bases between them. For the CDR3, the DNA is TGTGCCAGCAGCCTCGTCCCGAACTCGATCGATGAGCAGTTCTTC. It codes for CASSLVPNSIDEQFF.

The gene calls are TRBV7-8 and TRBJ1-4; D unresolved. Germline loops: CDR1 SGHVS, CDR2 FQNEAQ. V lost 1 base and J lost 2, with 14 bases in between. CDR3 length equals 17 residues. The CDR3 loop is CASSLGYLGRTNEKLFF. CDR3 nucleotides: TGTGCCAGCAGCTTAGGGTACCTAGGACGTACTAATGAAAAACTGTTTTTT.

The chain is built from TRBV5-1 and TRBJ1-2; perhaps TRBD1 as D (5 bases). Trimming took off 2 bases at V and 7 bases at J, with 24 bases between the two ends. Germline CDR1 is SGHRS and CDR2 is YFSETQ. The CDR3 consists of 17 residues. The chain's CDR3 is CASSFGGGRGGPSGYTF. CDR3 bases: TGCGCCAGCAGCTTTGGAGGAGGGAGGGGCGGACCCAGTGGCTACACCTTC.

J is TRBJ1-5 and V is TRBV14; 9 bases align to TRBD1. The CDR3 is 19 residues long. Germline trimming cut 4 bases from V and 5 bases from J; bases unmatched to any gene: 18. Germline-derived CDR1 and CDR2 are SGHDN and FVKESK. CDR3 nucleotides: TGTGCCAGCAGCCGAAGCGCCGGGACAGGGAATATCGGCGATCAGCCCCAGCATTTT. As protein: CASSRSAGTGNIGDQPQHF.

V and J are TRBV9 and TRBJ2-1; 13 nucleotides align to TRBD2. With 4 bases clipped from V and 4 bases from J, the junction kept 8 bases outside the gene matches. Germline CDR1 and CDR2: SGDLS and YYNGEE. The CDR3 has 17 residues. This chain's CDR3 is CASSIQGLAGEYNEQFF. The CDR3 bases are TGTGCCAGCAGCATACAAGGACTAGCGGGGGAGTACAATGAGCAGTTCTTC. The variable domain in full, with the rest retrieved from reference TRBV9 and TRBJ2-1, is DSGVTQTPKHLITATGQRVTLRCSPRSGDLSVYWYQQSLDQGLQFLIQYYNGEERAKGNILERFSAQQFPDLHSELNLSSLELGDSALYFCASSIQGLAGEYNEQFFGPGTRLTVL.

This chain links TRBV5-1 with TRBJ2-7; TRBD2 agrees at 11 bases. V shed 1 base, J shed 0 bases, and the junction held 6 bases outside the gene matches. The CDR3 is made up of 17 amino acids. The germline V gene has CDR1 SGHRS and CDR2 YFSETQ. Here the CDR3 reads CASSLLAGGPPSYEQYF. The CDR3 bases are TGCGCCAGCAGCTTGTTAGCGGGAGGGCCCCCCTCCTACGAGCAGTACTTC.

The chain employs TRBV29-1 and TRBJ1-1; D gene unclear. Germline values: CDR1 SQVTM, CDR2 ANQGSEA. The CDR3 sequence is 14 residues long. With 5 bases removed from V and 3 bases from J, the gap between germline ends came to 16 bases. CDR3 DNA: TGCAGCGTTACTCCGCAGGCGAGGGACACTGAAGCTTTCTTT. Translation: CSVTPQARDTEAFF.

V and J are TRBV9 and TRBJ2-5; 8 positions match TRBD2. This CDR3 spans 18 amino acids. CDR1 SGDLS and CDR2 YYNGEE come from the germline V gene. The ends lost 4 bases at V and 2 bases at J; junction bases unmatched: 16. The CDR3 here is CASSPQSPGGGLQETQYF. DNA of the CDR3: TGTGCCAGCAGCCCCCAGAGCCCCGGGGGGGGACTTCAAGAGACCCAGTACTTC.

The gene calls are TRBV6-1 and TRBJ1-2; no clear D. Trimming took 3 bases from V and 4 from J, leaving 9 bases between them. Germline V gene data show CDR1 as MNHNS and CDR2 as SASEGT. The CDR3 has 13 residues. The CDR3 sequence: CASSDRRSYGYTF. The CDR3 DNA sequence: TGTGCCAGCAGTGACCGACGGTCCTATGGCTACACCTTC.

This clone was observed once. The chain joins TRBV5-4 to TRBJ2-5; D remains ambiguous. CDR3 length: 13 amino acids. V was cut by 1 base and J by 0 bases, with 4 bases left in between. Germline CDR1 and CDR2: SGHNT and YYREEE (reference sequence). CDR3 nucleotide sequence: TGTGCCAGCAGCTTGTACAACCAAGAGACCCAGTACTTC. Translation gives CASSLYNQETQYF.

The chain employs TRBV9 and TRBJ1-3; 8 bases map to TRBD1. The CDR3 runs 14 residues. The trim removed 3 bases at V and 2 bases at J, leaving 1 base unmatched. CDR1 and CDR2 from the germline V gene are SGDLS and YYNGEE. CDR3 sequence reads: CASSEQGAGNTIYF. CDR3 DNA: TGTGCCAGCAGCGAACAGGGGGCTGGAAACACCATATATTTT.

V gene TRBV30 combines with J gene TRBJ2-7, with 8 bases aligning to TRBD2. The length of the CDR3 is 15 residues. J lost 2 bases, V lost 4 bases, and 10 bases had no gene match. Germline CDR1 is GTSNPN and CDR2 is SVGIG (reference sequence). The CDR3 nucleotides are TGTGCCTGGATAACTCCGGGACTAGGGACCTACGAGCAGTACTTC. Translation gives CAWITPGLGTYEQYF.

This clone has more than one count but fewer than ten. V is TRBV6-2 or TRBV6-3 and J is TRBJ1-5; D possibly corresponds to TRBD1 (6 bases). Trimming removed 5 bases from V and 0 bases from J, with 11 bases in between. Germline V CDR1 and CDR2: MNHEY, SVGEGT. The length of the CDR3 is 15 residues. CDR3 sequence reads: CASSQDSYSNQPQHF. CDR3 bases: TGTGCCAGCAGTCAGGACAGCTATAGCAATCAGCCCCAGCATTTT.

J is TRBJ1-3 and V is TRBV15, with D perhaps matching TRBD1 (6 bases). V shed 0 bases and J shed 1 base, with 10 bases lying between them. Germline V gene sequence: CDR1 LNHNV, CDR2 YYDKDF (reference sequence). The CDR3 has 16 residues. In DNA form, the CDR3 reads TGTGCCACCAGCAGAGATACAGGGTTATCTGGAAACACCATATATTTT. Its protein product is CATSRDTGLSGNTIYF.

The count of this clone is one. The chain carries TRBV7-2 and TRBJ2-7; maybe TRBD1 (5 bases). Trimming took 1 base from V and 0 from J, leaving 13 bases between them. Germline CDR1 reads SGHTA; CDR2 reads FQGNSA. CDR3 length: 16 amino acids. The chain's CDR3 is CASSLEGLISSYEQYF. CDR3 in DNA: TGTGCCAGCAGCTTAGAGGGGCTGATAAGCTCCTACGAGCAGTACTTC.